A selection of T cell receptor beta chains follows, all from one sample in a study of blood T cell repertoires in COVID-19. Libraries were prepared by immunoSEQ multiplex PCR; TCRdb keeps only in-frame clonotypes and omits some of them. The sample consists of some 190,000 clones, 84% of them appearing once. Material: peripheral blood. Receptors originate from a woman between 70 and 85 years old with active or convalescent COVID-19. Each CDR3 is given with its conserved first and last residue. Fields, in order: D gene, J gene, clone size, CDR3 length, V gene, CDR3 DNA, CDR3 protein. A D gene is named only where the DNA matches it firmly. Some rows have no size entry. The others give once, few or many, or a class for an expanded clone.

d_gene: TRBD2
j_gene: TRBJ2-7
abundance: -
len: 16
v_gene: TRBV9
CDR3nt: TGTGCCAGCAGCGTAGGAGGGGCTAGCGGGAGATACGAGCAGTACTTC
CDR3aa: CASSVGGASGRYEQYF

d_gene: -
j_gene: TRBJ1-5
abundance: -
len: 14
v_gene: TRBV28
CDR3nt: TGTGCCAGCAGTCCCCCCGGGACATCGCAGCCCCAGCATTTT
CDR3aa: CASSPPGTSQPQHF

d_gene: -
j_gene: TRBJ2-3
abundance: -
len: 14
v_gene: TRBV6-5
CDR3nt: TGTGCCAGCAGCCGGGGACATGGTGTAGATACGCAGTATTTT
CDR3aa: CASSRGHGVDTQYF

d_gene: TRBD1
j_gene: TRBJ2-7
abundance: -
len: 15
v_gene: TRBV19
CDR3nt: TGTGCCAGTAGTCCGAGGACAGGGGTGCCCTACGAGCAGTACTTC
CDR3aa: CASSPRTGVPYEQYF

d_gene: -
j_gene: TRBJ1-1
abundance: once
len: 15
v_gene: TRBV11-2
CDR3nt: TGTGCCAGCAGCCCTACCCGGGGGGGGAACACTGAAGCTTTCTTT
CDR3aa: CASSPTRGGNTEAFF

d_gene: TRBD2
j_gene: TRBJ2-1
abundance: -
len: 12
v_gene: TRBV24-1
CDR3nt: TGTGCCACCGGCCGCGGGGGAAATGAGCAGTTCTTC
CDR3aa: CATGRGGNEQFF

d_gene: -
j_gene: TRBJ2-7
abundance: -
len: 14
v_gene: TRBV3-1/TRBV3-2
CDR3nt: TGTGCCAGCAGCCAAGTTACAGGGACCTACGAGCAGTACTTC
CDR3aa: CASSQVTGTYEQYF

d_gene: TRBD2
j_gene: TRBJ2-2
abundance: once
len: 14
v_gene: TRBV28
CDR3nt: TGTGCCAGCACCCCCCCGGGGGGAGCCGGGGAGCTGTTTTTT
CDR3aa: CASTPPGGAGELFF

d_gene: -
j_gene: TRBJ2-1
abundance: -
len: 13
v_gene: TRBV15
CDR3nt: TGTGCCACCAGCAGACCATCAGCGGGTGAGCAGTTCTTC
CDR3aa: CATSRPSAGEQFF

d_gene: TRBD1
j_gene: TRBJ2-1
abundance: -
len: 16
v_gene: TRBV10-3
CDR3nt: TGTGCCATCAGTGATTCCTCGGACAGGGGTTCCAATGAGCAGTTCTTC
CDR3aa: CAISDSSDRGSNEQFF

d_gene: -
j_gene: TRBJ2-5
abundance: once
len: 18
v_gene: TRBV5-6
CDR3nt: TGTGCCAGCAGCACTAAACGAAACACTGGTTTAGCAGAAGAGACCCAGTACTTC
CDR3aa: CASSTKRNTGLAEETQYF

d_gene: -
j_gene: TRBJ2-2
abundance: few
len: 15
v_gene: TRBV5-8
CDR3nt: TGTGCCAGCAGCCCTATTCTAGCGACCACCGGGGAGCTGTTTTTT
CDR3aa: CASSPILATTGELFF

d_gene: -
j_gene: TRBJ2-5
abundance: -
len: 15
v_gene: TRBV27
CDR3nt: TGTGCCAGCAGTCGCAGGACAGTCCGACAAGAGACCCAGTACTTC
CDR3aa: CASSRRTVRQETQYF

d_gene: -
j_gene: TRBJ1-2
abundance: -
len: 15
v_gene: TRBV28
CDR3nt: TGTGCCAGCAGTTTAAAGCGGGGGCGCTTGTCCGGCTACACCTTC
CDR3aa: CASSLKRGRLSGYTF

d_gene: -
j_gene: TRBJ2-5
abundance: -
len: 15
v_gene: TRBV27
CDR3nt: TGTGCCAGCAGCTTGAGCGGGCTTAGAGGAGAGACCCAGTACTTC
CDR3aa: CASSLSGLRGETQYF

d_gene: -
j_gene: TRBJ1-4
abundance: once
len: 14
v_gene: TRBV30
CDR3nt: TGTGCCTGGAGGAGGAGGAACAGCAATGAAAAACTGTTTTTT
CDR3aa: CAWRRRNSNEKLFF

d_gene: TRBD2
j_gene: TRBJ2-1
abundance: -
len: 15
v_gene: TRBV19
CDR3nt: TGTGCCAGTAGTACTACTAGCGGGAGGGCCAATGAGCAGTTCTTC
CDR3aa: CASSTTSGRANEQFF

d_gene: -
j_gene: TRBJ2-7
abundance: -
len: 14
v_gene: TRBV7-2
CDR3nt: TGTGCCAGCAGCTTAGACTACGCTACCTACGAGCAGTACTTC
CDR3aa: CASSLDYATYEQYF

d_gene: -
j_gene: TRBJ1-5
abundance: -
len: 12
v_gene: TRBV7-9
CDR3nt: TGTGCCACCGGGGGGAGCAATCAGCCCCAGCATTTT
CDR3aa: CATGGSNQPQHF

d_gene: -
j_gene: TRBJ2-4
abundance: -
len: 15
v_gene: TRBV2
CDR3nt: TGTGCCAGCCAAGGACTGATGACAGGCGGTGGGGTTCAGTACTTC
CDR3aa: CASQGLMTGGGVQYF

d_gene: -
j_gene: TRBJ2-5
abundance: once
len: 13
v_gene: TRBV19
CDR3nt: TGTGCCAGTAGTATACGGGTTCAAGAGACCCAGTACTTC
CDR3aa: CASSIRVQETQYF

d_gene: TRBD1
j_gene: TRBJ1-2
abundance: -
len: 14
v_gene: TRBV29-1
CDR3nt: TGCAGCGTCATCCATCGACAGGGGGCGGATGGCTACACCTTC
CDR3aa: CSVIHRQGADGYTF

d_gene: TRBD1
j_gene: TRBJ1-2
abundance: -
len: 16
v_gene: TRBV7-9
CDR3nt: TGTGCCAGCAGCTCGACGCCGGGACAGGGAATCTATGGCTACACCTTC
CDR3aa: CASSSTPGQGIYGYTF

d_gene: TRBD1
j_gene: TRBJ2-3
abundance: -
len: 13
v_gene: TRBV19
CDR3nt: TGTGCCAGCGCAGGGGGCCGCACAGATACGCAGTATTTT
CDR3aa: CASAGGRTDTQYF

d_gene: TRBD1
j_gene: TRBJ1-2
abundance: -
len: 16
v_gene: TRBV18
CDR3nt: TGTGCCAGCTCCCAGGACAGGGGCTCCCTAGGCTATGGCTACACCTTC
CDR3aa: CASSQDRGSLGYGYTF

d_gene: -
j_gene: TRBJ1-2
abundance: -
len: 12
v_gene: TRBV12-3/TRBV12-4
CDR3nt: TGTGCCAGCAGAGAATGGAGGGGACTCTACACCTTC
CDR3aa: CASREWRGLYTF